This is a list of T cell receptor beta chains from one sample in a study of vaccination and CD4 T cells after COVID-19. TCRdb fed the PCR reads into MiXCR, producing one record per CDR3 protein. Of 7,000 to 9,000 distinct CDR3 sequences in the sample, over 40% were seen once. What these receptors recognize is not known. The sequenced sample was CD4+ T cells from blood, cultured in vitro. These receptors were taken from a human donor in good health. Both conserved end residues are part of each CDR3. The D gene is left open where the match is weak. Size is omitted from some rows. Given values are once, few, many or a class for expanded clones.

D gene: -
V gene: TRBV30
J gene: TRBJ1-2
clone size: -
CDR3 DNA: TGTGCCTGGACGAAGGGGAGGGGAGGAGTGTATGGCTACACCTTC
CDR3 protein: CAWTKGRGGVYGYTF

D gene: -
V gene: TRBV6-5
J gene: TRBJ1-6
clone size: -
CDR3 DNA: TGTGCCAGCAGTTACGGGGTCTATAATTCACCCCTCCACTTT
CDR3 protein: CASSYGVYNSPLHF

D gene: TRBD1
V gene: TRBV7-9
J gene: TRBJ1-5
clone size: few
CDR3 DNA: TGTGCCAGCAGCTTAGTACAGGGGGCGGAGGGCAATCAGCCCCAGCATTTT
CDR3 protein: CASSLVQGAEGNQPQHF

D gene: -
V gene: TRBV11-2
J gene: TRBJ1-6
clone size: few
CDR3 DNA: TGTGCCAGCAGCTTAGAGTGGGGTGGCCGAGGGTCACCCCTCCACTTT
CDR3 protein: CASSLEWGGRGSPLHF

D gene: -
V gene: TRBV2
J gene: TRBJ1-1
clone size: -
CDR3 DNA: TGTGCCAGCAGTGGGATGGGTGACACTGAAGCTTTCTTT
CDR3 protein: CASSGMGDTEAFF

D gene: -
V gene: TRBV7-2
J gene: TRBJ2-5
clone size: few
CDR3 DNA: TGTGCCAGCAGCGAGGGTCGGACCCAGTACTTC
CDR3 protein: CASSEGRTQYF

D gene: TRBD1
V gene: TRBV5-1
J gene: TRBJ1-6
clone size: -
CDR3 DNA: TGCGCCAGCAGCTTGGGGACAGGGACCAATTCACCCCTCCACTTT
CDR3 protein: CASSLGTGTNSPLHF

D gene: -
V gene: TRBV7-6
J gene: TRBJ1-2
clone size: few
CDR3 DNA: TGTGCCAGCAGCCCAGGGTGGGACTATGGCTACACCTTC
CDR3 protein: CASSPGWDYGYTF

D gene: TRBD1
V gene: TRBV7-2
J gene: TRBJ2-5
clone size: -
CDR3 DNA: TGTGCCAGCAGTCTTACGACAGGGGTTGAGACCCAGTACTTC
CDR3 protein: CASSLTTGVETQYF

D gene: -
V gene: TRBV6-5
J gene: TRBJ1-2
clone size: -
CDR3 DNA: TGTGCCAGCAGTTACTCGATTGGCAATCGGTCGGGAGGCTTC
CDR3 protein: CASSYSIGNRSGGF

D gene: -
V gene: TRBV20-1
J gene: TRBJ1-1
clone size: -
CDR3 DNA: TGCAGTGCTAGACGTTCGGACAGCCTTTCCAACACTGAAGCTTTCTTT
CDR3 protein: CSARRSDSLSNTEAFF

D gene: -
V gene: TRBV11-1
J gene: TRBJ2-5
clone size: few
CDR3 DNA: TGTGCCAGCAGGGACCACTTGAGAGAGACCCAGTACTTC
CDR3 protein: CASRDHLRETQYF

D gene: -
V gene: TRBV11-2
J gene: TRBJ1-1
clone size: -
CDR3 DNA: TGTGCCAGCAGCTTGCTGTGGAACACTGAAGCTTTCTTT
CDR3 protein: CASSLLWNTEAFF

D gene: TRBD1
V gene: TRBV3-1
J gene: TRBJ1-1
clone size: -
CDR3 DNA: TGTGCCAGCAGCCAGGCAGGGGGGGACACTGAAGCTTTCTTT
CDR3 protein: CASSQAGGDTEAFF

D gene: TRBD1
V gene: TRBV7-9
J gene: TRBJ2-2
clone size: -
CDR3 DNA: TGTGCCAGCAGCCCCCCCGGGACAGGGAACACCGGGGAGCTGTTTTTT
CDR3 protein: CASSPPGTGNTGELFF

D gene: -
V gene: TRBV19
J gene: TRBJ2-5
clone size: -
CDR3 DNA: TGTGCCACCACATCAGAGGGCGAGACCCAGTACTTC
CDR3 protein: CATTSEGETQYF

D gene: -
V gene: TRBV7-6
J gene: TRBJ2-7
clone size: -
CDR3 DNA: TGTGCCAGCAGCCAAAGACAGCCAGGGGTTTACGAGCAGTACTTC
CDR3 protein: CASSQRQPGVYEQYF

D gene: -
V gene: TRBV4-2
J gene: TRBJ1-2
clone size: few
CDR3 DNA: TGTGCCAGCAGCCAAGGACCGTCGTCCTCAGGCTACACCTTC
CDR3 protein: CASSQGPSSSGYTF

D gene: -
V gene: TRBV6-1
J gene: TRBJ2-5
clone size: few
CDR3 DNA: TGTGCCAGCAAATCGTACCAAGAGACCCAGTACTTC
CDR3 protein: CASKSYQETQYF

D gene: -
V gene: TRBV7-3
J gene: TRBJ2-3
clone size: -
CDR3 DNA: TGTGCCAGCAGCTTAGGGGAGCCAGATACGCAGTATTTT
CDR3 protein: CASSLGEPDTQYF

D gene: TRBD1
V gene: TRBV7-8
J gene: TRBJ2-6
clone size: -
CDR3 DNA: TGTGCCAGCAGCTTAGTGGGCTCCGGGACAGGCAACTCTGGGGCCAACGTCCTGACTTTC
CDR3 protein: CASSLVGSGTGNSGANVLTF

D gene: -
V gene: TRBV7-9
J gene: TRBJ2-7
clone size: -
CDR3 DNA: TGTGCCAGCAGTCCTCAGCGCTACGAGCAGTACTTC
CDR3 protein: CASSPQRYEQYF

D gene: TRBD2
V gene: TRBV7-9
J gene: TRBJ2-3
clone size: once
CDR3 DNA: TGTGCCAGCAGCTTAGTAAGCGGGGAGGATACGCAGTATTTT
CDR3 protein: CASSLVSGEDTQYF

D gene: TRBD1
V gene: TRBV27
J gene: TRBJ1-6
clone size: few
CDR3 DNA: TGTGCCAGCAGTTTATCAGGCCCAGGGGGCGGAGGTTCACCCCTCCACTTT
CDR3 protein: CASSLSGPGGGGSPLHF

D gene: -
V gene: TRBV7-8
J gene: TRBJ2-5
clone size: -
CDR3 DNA: TGTGCCAGCACCGGGACTTCTCTTTTCCAAGAGACCCAGTACTTC
CDR3 protein: CASTGTSLFQETQYF

D gene: -
V gene: TRBV20-1
J gene: TRBJ1-1
clone size: -
CDR3 DNA: TGCAGTGCGGGCAGGGAGAACACTGAAGCTTTCTTT
CDR3 protein: CSAGRENTEAFF

D gene: -
V gene: TRBV6-2/TRBV6-3
J gene: TRBJ2-4
clone size: -
CDR3 DNA: TGTGCCAGCAGTTACTCGGTGGGTGGCATTCAGTACTTC
CDR3 protein: CASSYSVGGIQYF

D gene: -
V gene: TRBV20-1
J gene: TRBJ1-1
clone size: few
CDR3 DNA: TGCAGTGCCACGTTGGGGGCTGGTGAAGCTTTCTTT
CDR3 protein: CSATLGAGEAFF

D gene: TRBD2
V gene: TRBV20-1
J gene: TRBJ2-3
clone size: -
CDR3 DNA: TGCAGTGCCCGGACTAGCGGGGCTCAACAGGCGCAGTATTTT
CDR3 protein: CSARTSGAQQAQYF

D gene: -
V gene: TRBV10-3
J gene: TRBJ1-2
clone size: -
CDR3 DNA: TGTGCCATCAGTGAGTCCGGGCGGGGCTCCTTCTATGGCTACACCTTC
CDR3 protein: CAISESGRGSFYGYTF

D gene: -
V gene: TRBV20-1
J gene: TRBJ1-6
clone size: -
CDR3 DNA: TGCAGTGCCGCCTCACGGGGAGGACCGCGCAATTCACCCCTCCACTTT
CDR3 protein: CSAASRGGPRNSPLHF

D gene: TRBD1
V gene: TRBV7-8
J gene: TRBJ1-1
clone size: -
CDR3 DNA: TGTGCCAGCAGCTCAAACAGGGGGCGGAACACTGAAGCTTTCTTT
CDR3 protein: CASSSNRGRNTEAFF

D gene: -
V gene: TRBV5-6
J gene: TRBJ1-1
clone size: -
CDR3 DNA: TGTGCCAGCAGCTTGGCAGGGAACTCTGAAGCTTTCTTT
CDR3 protein: CASSLAGNSEAFF

D gene: TRBD1
V gene: TRBV19
J gene: TRBJ1-2
clone size: medium-sized
CDR3 DNA: TGTGCCAGTAGTAGGGGACGGGACAGGGGGCAAGATGGCTACACCTTC
CDR3 protein: CASSRGRDRGQDGYTF

D gene: TRBD1
V gene: TRBV6-4
J gene: TRBJ2-2
clone size: -
CDR3 DNA: TGTGCCAGCAGTGGCCAGGGGGACACCGGGGAGCTGTTTTTT
CDR3 protein: CASSGQGDTGELFF

D gene: -
V gene: TRBV9
J gene: TRBJ1-6
clone size: once
CDR3 DNA: TGTGCCAGCAACGTAGACGGGCTGGGGTCACCCCTCCACTTT
CDR3 protein: CASNVDGLGSPLHF

D gene: -
V gene: TRBV5-1
J gene: TRBJ1-5
clone size: -
CDR3 DNA: TGCGCCAGCAGCCCCGGGGACGATCCTTATAGCAATCAGCCCCAGCATTTT
CDR3 protein: CASSPGDDPYSNQPQHF

D gene: TRBD1
V gene: TRBV2
J gene: TRBJ2-7
clone size: medium-sized
CDR3 DNA: TGTGCCAGTTTGGGGACAGGGGTGGTAAGCGAGCAGTACTTC
CDR3 protein: CASLGTGVVSEQYF

D gene: TRBD2
V gene: TRBV11-3
J gene: TRBJ2-1
clone size: -
CDR3 DNA: TGTGCCAGCAGCTCCCACCCGACTAGCGGGGGGGACAATGAGCAGTTCTTC
CDR3 protein: CASSSHPTSGGDNEQFF

D gene: -
V gene: TRBV19
J gene: TRBJ1-5
clone size: once
CDR3 DNA: TGTGCCAGTAGTATTCCTCCTCAGCCCCAGCATTTT
CDR3 protein: CASSIPPQPQHF

D gene: -
V gene: TRBV7-3
J gene: TRBJ2-1
clone size: -
CDR3 DNA: TGTGCCAGCAGCTTAACAGGACAGAGTTATAATGAGCAGTTCTTC
CDR3 protein: CASSLTGQSYNEQFF

D gene: -
V gene: TRBV7-3
J gene: TRBJ1-3
clone size: -
CDR3 DNA: TGTGCCAGCGGACCCTTTAAAAACACCATATATTTT
CDR3 protein: CASGPFKNTIYF

D gene: -
V gene: TRBV20-1
J gene: TRBJ1-2
clone size: -
CDR3 DNA: TGCAGTGCTAGAGATTTAACAGCCTATGGCTACACCTTC
CDR3 protein: CSARDLTAYGYTF

D gene: -
V gene: TRBV19
J gene: TRBJ1-2
clone size: -
CDR3 DNA: TGTGCCAGTAGTATAGAAATAGACAGAGCCTATGGCTACACCTTC
CDR3 protein: CASSIEIDRAYGYTF

D gene: -
V gene: TRBV7-9
J gene: TRBJ1-5
clone size: few
CDR3 DNA: TGTGCCAGCAGCTTAGACCAAACCTATAGCAATCAGCCCCAGCATTTT
CDR3 protein: CASSLDQTYSNQPQHF

D gene: TRBD1
V gene: TRBV19
J gene: TRBJ1-5
clone size: -
CDR3 DNA: TGTGCCAGTAGTGCCACAGGGGGGGCACATCAGCCCCAGCATTTT
CDR3 protein: CASSATGGAHQPQHF

D gene: TRBD1
V gene: TRBV9
J gene: TRBJ1-5
clone size: few
CDR3 DNA: TGTGCCAGCAGCCCCGGGACAGTCAATCAGCCCCAGCATTTT
CDR3 protein: CASSPGTVNQPQHF

D gene: -
V gene: TRBV7-9
J gene: TRBJ2-4
clone size: -
CDR3 DNA: TGTGCCAGCAGCTTAAATCTAGTGGACAAAAACATTCAGTACTTC
CDR3 protein: CASSLNLVDKNIQYF

D gene: TRBD2
V gene: TRBV6-2/TRBV6-3
J gene: TRBJ2-2
clone size: -
CDR3 DNA: TGTGCCACCTCGTGGCTAGCGGCCACCGGGGAGCTGTTTTTT
CDR3 protein: CATSWLAATGELFF

D gene: -
V gene: TRBV27
J gene: TRBJ1-2
clone size: -
CDR3 DNA: TGTGCCAGCAGTTTATCGCCCGGACTGAGGGGCTACACCTTC
CDR3 protein: CASSLSPGLRGYTF

D gene: TRBD1
V gene: TRBV25-1
J gene: TRBJ1-2
clone size: -
CDR3 DNA: TGTGCCAGCAGTGACCCGACAGGGACTCCTAGCTACACCTTC
CDR3 protein: CASSDPTGTPSYTF